A selection of T cell receptor beta chains follows, all from one sample in a study of cytomegalovirus exposure and HLA in healthy donors. Sequencing was performed with immunoSEQ multiplex PCR; in TCRdb, only in-frame clones are kept and a portion is missing. Altogether some 150,000 clones are present, around 93% being singletons, with the ten largest covering 1.5% to 2%. The specimen sequenced was PBMCs. These receptors came from a man aged 18 to 30 in good health and CMV-seropositive. CDR3s include the opening cysteine and the closing phenylalanine or tryptophan. The D gene is left open where the match is weak. Clone size is not always given. Where it is, it says once, few, many or a class for expanded clones.

d_gene	j_gene	abundance	v_gene	CDR3nt	CDR3aa
TRBD1	TRBJ2-2	.	TRBV29-1	TGCAGCGTTGAGTGGGGGACAGGGGGGAACACCGGGGAGCTGTTTTTT	CSVEWGTGGNTGELFF
.	TRBJ1-1	.	TRBV4-2	TGTGCCAGCAGCCAAGATACAGCAGAGAACACTGAAGCTTTCTTT	CASSQDTAENTEAFF
.	TRBJ2-7	.	TRBV28	TGTGCCAGCAGTTTTTCCCTTGGCGGGTCCTACGAGCAGTACTTC	CASSFSLGGSYEQYF
TRBD2	TRBJ2-3	.	TRBV27	TGTGCCAGCAGTTTTCTGACTAGCGGGAGCCACGGCACAGATACGCAGTATTTT	CASSFLTSGSHGTDTQYF
TRBD2	TRBJ2-7	.	TRBV5-6	TGTGCCAGCAGCCCAGCGGGATCATCCGAGCAGTACTTC	CASSPAGSSEQYF
.	TRBJ2-7	.	TRBV28	TGTGCCAGCAGTTTCGGGGGGCTGTACGAGCAGTACTTC	CASSFGGLYEQYF
TRBD2	TRBJ2-7	.	TRBV7-2	TGTGCCAGCAGCGACACTAGCGGGTACTACGAGCAGTACTTC	CASSDTSGYYEQYF
.	TRBJ2-1	.	TRBV2	TGTGCCAGCAGTGAACAGACCTACAATGAGCAGTTCTTC	CASSEQTYNEQFF
.	TRBJ2-6	.	TRBV27	TGTGCCAGCAGTTTAACCCCTCGGAGAATCGGCGGAGTAAAAAACTCTGGGGCCAACGTCCTGACTTTC	CASSLTPRRIGGVKNSGANVLTF
TRBD1	TRBJ1-5	.	TRBV11-2	TGTGCCAGCTCCAGAGGGGACAGTGGGCCGTATCAGCCCCAGCATTTT	CASSRGDSGPYQPQHF
.	TRBJ1-1	.	TRBV6-5	TGTGCCAGCAGTAGTCGGGACACCCTTGAAGCTTTCTTT	CASSSRDTLEAFF
.	TRBJ2-7	.	TRBV7-7	TGTGCCAGCAGTCCATTTAGCTCCTACGAGCAGTACTTC	CASSPFSSYEQYF
TRBD1	TRBJ2-1	.	TRBV27	TGTGCCAGCAGTTTTGTTTTATCAGGACAGGGAAAACTCAATGAGCAGTTCTTC	CASSFVLSGQGKLNEQFF
TRBD1	TRBJ2-2	.	TRBV7-2	TGTGCCAGCAGCCCAAGGACAGGGCCCGGGGAGCTGTTTTTT	CASSPRTGPGELFF
.	TRBJ1-5	.	TRBV28	TGTGCCAGCAGTTCCCCTAATCAGCCCCAGCATTTT	CASSSPNQPQHF
TRBD1	TRBJ1-2	.	TRBV19	TGTGCCAGTAGTATAGTGGGACAGTCCTTCTATGGCTACACCTTC	CASSIVGQSFYGYTF
TRBD1	TRBJ1-3	.	TRBV5-1	TGCGCCAGCAGCTCACAGGGGCTAGGGTCTGGAAACACCATATATTTT	CASSSQGLGSGNTIYF
.	TRBJ1-1	once	TRBV14	TGTGCCAGCAGCCATTCAGGGCTTGAAGCTTTCTTT	CASSHSGLEAFF
TRBD2	TRBJ2-7	.	TRBV5-4	TGTGCCAGCAGCTTAGGGACTAGCGGGTACGAGCAGTACTTC	CASSLGTSGYEQYF
.	TRBJ2-7	.	TRBV11-2	TGTGCCAGCAGCTCTAGACCGGGCGAGCAGTACTTC	CASSSRPGEQYF
TRBD1	TRBJ2-7	.	TRBV25-1	TGTGCCAGCAGCACGCTGTCCGGGACAGACGAGCAGTACTTC	CASSTLSGTDEQYF
.	TRBJ1-5	.	TRBV5-6	TGTGCCAGCAGCTGGGGGCGAAATCAGCCCCAGCATTTT	CASSWGRNQPQHF
.	TRBJ1-1	.	TRBV5-1	TGCGCCAGCCAAACCAGCCCGGGAACTGAAGCTTTCTTT	CASQTSPGTEAFF